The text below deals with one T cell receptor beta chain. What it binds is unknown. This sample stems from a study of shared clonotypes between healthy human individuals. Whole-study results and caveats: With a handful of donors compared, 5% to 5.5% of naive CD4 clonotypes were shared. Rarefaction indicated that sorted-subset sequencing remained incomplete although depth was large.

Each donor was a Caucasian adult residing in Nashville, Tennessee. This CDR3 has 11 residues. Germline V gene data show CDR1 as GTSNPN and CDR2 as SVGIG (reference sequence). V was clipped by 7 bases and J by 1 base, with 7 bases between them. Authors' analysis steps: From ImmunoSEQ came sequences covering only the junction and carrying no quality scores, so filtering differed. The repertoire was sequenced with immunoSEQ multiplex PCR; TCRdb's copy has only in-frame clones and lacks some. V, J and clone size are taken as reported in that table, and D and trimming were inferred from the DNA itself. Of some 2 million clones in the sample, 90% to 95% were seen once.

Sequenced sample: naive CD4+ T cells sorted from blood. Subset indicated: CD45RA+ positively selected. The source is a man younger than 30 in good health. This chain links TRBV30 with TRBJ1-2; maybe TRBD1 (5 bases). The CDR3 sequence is CASGNNYGYTF. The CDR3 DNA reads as TGTGCCTCAGGGAATAACTATGGCTACACCTTC.